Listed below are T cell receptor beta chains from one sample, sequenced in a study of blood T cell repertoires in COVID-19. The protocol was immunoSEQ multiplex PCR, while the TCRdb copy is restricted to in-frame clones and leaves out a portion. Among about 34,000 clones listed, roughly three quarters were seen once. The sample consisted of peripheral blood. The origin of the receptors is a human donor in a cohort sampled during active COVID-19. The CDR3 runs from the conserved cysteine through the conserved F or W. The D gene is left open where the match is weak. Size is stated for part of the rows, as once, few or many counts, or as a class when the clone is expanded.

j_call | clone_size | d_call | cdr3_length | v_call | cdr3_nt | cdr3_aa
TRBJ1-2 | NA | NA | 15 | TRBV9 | TGTGCCAGCAGCGTAGAACCGAATTCGGGCTATGGCTACACCTTC | CASSVEPNSGYGYTF
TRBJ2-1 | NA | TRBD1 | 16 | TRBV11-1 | TGTGCCAGCAGCCCCACCGGGACAGGGACCTACAATGAGCAGTTCTTC | CASSPTGTGTYNEQFF
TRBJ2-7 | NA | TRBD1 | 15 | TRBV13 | TGTGCCAGCAGCCGAAGAGGGACAGCTTCCTACGAGCAGTACTTC | CASSRRGTASYEQYF
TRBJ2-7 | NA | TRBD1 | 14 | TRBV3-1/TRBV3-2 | TGTGCCAGCAGCCAAGCCTCCTCCCGGGACAGGCAGTACTTC | CASSQASSRDRQYF
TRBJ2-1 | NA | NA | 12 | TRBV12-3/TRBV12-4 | TGTGCCAGCAGTTTAGCGGGCTATGAGCAGTTCTTC | CASSLAGYEQFF
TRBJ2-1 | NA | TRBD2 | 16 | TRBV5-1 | TGCGCCAGCAGCCCGGTGCCTAGCGGGGGGAGCAATGAGCAGTTCTTC | CASSPVPSGGSNEQFF
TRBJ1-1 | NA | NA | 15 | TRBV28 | TGTGCCAGCACCCCTCAAGCCGGGTCGGGTACTGAAGCTTTCTTT | CASTPQAGSGTEAFF
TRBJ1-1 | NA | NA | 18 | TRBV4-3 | TGCGCCAGCAGCCAAGATCCATTAAAGGGGGGGTTGAACACTGAAGCTTTCTTT | CASSQDPLKGGLNTEAFF
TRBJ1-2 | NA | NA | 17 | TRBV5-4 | TGTGCCAGCAGCTTTAGGGGGTCGGGTCCCGTTAACTATGGCTACACCTTC | CASSFRGSGPVNYGYTF
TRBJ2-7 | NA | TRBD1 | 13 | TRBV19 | TGTGCCGTCGGACAGGGGGCAACCTACGAGCAGTACTTC | CAVGQGATYEQYF
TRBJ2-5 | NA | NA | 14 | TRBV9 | TGTGCCAGCAGCGTTGCAGGGGTCCCAGAGACCCAGTACTTC | CASSVAGVPETQYF
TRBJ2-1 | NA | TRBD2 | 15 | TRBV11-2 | TGTGCCAGCAGCTCTATAGCGGGAGGACACAATGAGCAGTTCTTC | CASSSIAGGHNEQFF
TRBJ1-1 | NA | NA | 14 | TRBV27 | TGTGCCAGCAGTTTCGGGGGGCGGAGCACTGAAGCTTTCTTT | CASSFGGRSTEAFF
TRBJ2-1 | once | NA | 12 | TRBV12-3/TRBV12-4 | TGTGCCAGCAGTTTAATTGCGAGTGAGCAGTTCTTC | CASSLIASEQFF
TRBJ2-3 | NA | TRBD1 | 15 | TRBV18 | TGTGCCAGCTCACCAATCGGACAGGGAACAGATACGCAGTATTTT | CASSPIGQGTDTQYF
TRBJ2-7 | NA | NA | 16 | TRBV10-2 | TGCGCCAGCACCGAGCCGACCGGGATGACTTACTACGAGCAGTACTTC | CASTEPTGMTYYEQYF
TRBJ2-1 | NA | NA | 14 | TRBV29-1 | TGCAGCGGCGGAGGGCAGAACTCCTACAATGAGCAGTTCTTC | CSGGGQNSYNEQFF
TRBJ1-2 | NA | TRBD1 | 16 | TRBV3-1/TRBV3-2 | TGTGCCAGCAGCCCCCGACAGGGACAGACTAACTATGGCTACACCTTC | CASSPRQGQTNYGYTF
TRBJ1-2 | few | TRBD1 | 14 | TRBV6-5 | TGTGCCAGCAGTACTGGACAGGGAGGATATGGCTACACCTTC | CASSTGQGGYGYTF
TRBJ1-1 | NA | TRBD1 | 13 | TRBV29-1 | TGCAGCGTTCCTGGACAGGGAAGTGGTGAAGCTTTCTTT | CSVPGQGSGEAFF
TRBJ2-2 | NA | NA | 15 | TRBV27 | TGTGCCAGCAGTTTACGAACGGGGAACACCGGGGAGCTGTTTTTT | CASSLRTGNTGELFF
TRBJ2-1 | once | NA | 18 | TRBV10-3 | TGTGCCATCAGTGAGAGCTATGGACAGCCCAGCTCCTACAATGAGCAGTTCTTC | CAISESYGQPSSYNEQFF
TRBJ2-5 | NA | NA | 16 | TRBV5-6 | TGTGCCAGCAGCTTTGGGTATACAGGGTCGTCAGAGACCCAGTACTTC | CASSFGYTGSSETQYF
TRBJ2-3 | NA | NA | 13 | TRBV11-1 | TGTGCCAGCAGCTTACTATACTCAGATACGCAGTATTTT | CASSLLYSDTQYF
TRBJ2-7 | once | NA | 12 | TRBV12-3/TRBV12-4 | TGTGCCAGCCGGAACGACAGGTACGAGCAGTACTTC | CASRNDRYEQYF
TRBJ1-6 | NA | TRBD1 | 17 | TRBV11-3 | TGTGCCAGCAGCACCTCGACAGGGGGGTTGTATAATTCACCCCTCCACTTT | CASSTSTGGLYNSPLHF
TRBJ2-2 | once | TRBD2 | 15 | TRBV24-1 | TGTGCCACCAGCGGGACTAGCGGGGCGCTTGGGGAGCTGTTTTTT | CATSGTSGALGELFF
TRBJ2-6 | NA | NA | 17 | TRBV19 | TGTGCCAGTAGTTCCGGGACAACTAACTCTGGGGCCAACGTCCTGACTTTC | CASSSGTTNSGANVLTF
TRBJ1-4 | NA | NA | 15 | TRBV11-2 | TGTGCCAGCAGCAGGATGGACGGGAGAGGAGAAAAACTGTTTTTT | CASSRMDGRGEKLFF